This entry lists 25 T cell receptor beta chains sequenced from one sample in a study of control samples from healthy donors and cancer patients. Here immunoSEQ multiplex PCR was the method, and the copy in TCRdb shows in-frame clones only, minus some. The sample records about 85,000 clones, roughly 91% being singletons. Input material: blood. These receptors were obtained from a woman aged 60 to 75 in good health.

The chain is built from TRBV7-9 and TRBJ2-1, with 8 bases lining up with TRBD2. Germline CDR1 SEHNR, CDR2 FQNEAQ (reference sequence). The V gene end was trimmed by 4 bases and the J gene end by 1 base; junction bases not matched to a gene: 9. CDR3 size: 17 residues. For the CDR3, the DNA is TGTGCCAGCAGCTCCGTCCCGGGAGGGAGATCCTACAATGAGCAGTTCTTC. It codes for CASSSVPGGRSYNEQFF.

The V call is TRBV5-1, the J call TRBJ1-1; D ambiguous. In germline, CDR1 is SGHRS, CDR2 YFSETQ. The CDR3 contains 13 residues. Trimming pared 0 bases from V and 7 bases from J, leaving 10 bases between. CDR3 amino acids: CASSLVPGIEAFF. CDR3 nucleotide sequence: TGCGCCAGCAGCTTGGTCCCCGGCATTGAAGCTTTCTTT.

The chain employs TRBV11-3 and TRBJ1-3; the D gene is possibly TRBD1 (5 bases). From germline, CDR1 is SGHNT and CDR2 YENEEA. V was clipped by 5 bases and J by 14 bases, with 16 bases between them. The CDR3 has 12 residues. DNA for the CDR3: TGTGCCAGCAGCCCAATTAGTGGACATGTATATTTT. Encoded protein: CASSPISGHVYF.

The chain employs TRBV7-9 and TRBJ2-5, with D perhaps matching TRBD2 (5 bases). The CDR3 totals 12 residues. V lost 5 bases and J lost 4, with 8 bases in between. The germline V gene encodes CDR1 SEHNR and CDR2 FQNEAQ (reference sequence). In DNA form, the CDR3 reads TGTGCCAGCAGCCCCCGGGGAGAGACCCAGTACTTC. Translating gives CASSPRGETQYF.

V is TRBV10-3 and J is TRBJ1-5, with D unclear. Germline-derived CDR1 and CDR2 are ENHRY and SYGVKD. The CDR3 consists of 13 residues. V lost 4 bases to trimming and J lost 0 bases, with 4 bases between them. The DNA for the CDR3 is TGTGCCATCAGTGGTGGTAGCAATCAGCCCCAGCATTTT. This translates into CAISGGSNQPQHF.

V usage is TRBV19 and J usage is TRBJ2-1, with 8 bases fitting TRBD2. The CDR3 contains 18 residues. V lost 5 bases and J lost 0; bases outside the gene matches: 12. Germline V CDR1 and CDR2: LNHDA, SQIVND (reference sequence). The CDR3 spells CASSPSPGGRSSYNEQFF. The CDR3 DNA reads TGTGCCAGTAGTCCTTCCCCCGGCGGGAGGAGCTCCTACAATGAGCAGTTCTTC.

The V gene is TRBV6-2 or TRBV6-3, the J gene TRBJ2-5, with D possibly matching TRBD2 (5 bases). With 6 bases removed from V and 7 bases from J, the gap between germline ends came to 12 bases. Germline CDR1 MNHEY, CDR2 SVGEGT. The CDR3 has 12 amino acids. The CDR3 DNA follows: TGTGCCAGCAGCCAGCGCGAGGGGACCCAGTACTTC. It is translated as CASSQREGTQYF.

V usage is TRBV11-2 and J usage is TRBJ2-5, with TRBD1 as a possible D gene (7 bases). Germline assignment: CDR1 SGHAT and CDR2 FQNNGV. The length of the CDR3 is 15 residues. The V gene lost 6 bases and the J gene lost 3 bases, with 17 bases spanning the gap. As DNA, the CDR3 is TGTGCCAGCAGGCGAGGGGGCGGGGCGAAAGAGACCCAGTACTTC. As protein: CASRRGGGAKETQYF.

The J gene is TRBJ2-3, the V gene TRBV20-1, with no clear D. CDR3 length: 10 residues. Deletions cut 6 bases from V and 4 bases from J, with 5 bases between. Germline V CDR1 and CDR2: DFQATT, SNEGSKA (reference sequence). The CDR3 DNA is TGCAGTGCGGGCGCAGATACGCAGTATTTT. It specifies CSAGADTQYF.

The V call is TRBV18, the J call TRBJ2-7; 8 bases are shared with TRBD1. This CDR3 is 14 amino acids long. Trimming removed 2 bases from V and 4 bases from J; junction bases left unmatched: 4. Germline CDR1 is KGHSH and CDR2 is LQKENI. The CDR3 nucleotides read TGTGCCAGCTCACCAGCGGGACAGGATTACGAGCAGTACTTC. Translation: CASSPAGQDYEQYF. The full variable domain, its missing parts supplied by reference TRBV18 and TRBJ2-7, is NAGVMQNPRHLVRRRGQEARLRCSPMKGHSHVYWYRQLPEEGLKFMVYLQKENIIDESGMPKERFSAEFPKEGPSILRIQQVVRGDSAAYFCASSPAGQDYEQYFGPGTRLTVT.

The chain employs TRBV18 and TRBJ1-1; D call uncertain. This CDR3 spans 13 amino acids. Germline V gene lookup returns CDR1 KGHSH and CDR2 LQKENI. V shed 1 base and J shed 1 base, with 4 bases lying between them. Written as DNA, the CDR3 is TGTGCCAGCTCACCACGTCAGAACACTGAAGCTTTCTTT. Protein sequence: CASSPRQNTEAFF.

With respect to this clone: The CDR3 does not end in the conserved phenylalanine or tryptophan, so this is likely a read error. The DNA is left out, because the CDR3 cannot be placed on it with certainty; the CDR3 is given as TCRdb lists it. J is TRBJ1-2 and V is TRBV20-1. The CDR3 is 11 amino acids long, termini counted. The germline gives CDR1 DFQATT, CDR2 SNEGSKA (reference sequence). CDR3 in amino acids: CSAQQERRLHL.

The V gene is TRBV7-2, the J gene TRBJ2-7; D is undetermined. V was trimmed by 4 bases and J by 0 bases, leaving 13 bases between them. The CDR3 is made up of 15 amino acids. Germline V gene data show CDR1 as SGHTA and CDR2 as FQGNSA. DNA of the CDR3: TGTGCCAGCAGCTGGGGTTCGGTAGCCTCCTACGAGCAGTACTTC. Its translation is CASSWGSVASYEQYF.

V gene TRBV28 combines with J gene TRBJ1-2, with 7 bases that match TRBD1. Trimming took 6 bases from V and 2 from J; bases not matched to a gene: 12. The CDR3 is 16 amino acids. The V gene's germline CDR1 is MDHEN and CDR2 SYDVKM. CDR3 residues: CASSSGGKGGNYGYTF. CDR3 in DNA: TGTGCCAGCAGCTCAGGGGGGAAGGGGGGAAACTATGGCTACACCTTC.

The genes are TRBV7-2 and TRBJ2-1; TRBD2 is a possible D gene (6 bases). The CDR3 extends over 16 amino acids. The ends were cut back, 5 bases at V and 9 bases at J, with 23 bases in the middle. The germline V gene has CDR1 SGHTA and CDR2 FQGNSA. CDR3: CASSQLAPITFGEQFF. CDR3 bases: TGTGCCAGCAGCCAACTAGCCCCAATAACTTTCGGTGAGCAGTTCTTC. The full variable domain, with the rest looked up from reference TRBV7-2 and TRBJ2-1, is GAGVSQSPSNKVTEKGKDVELRCDPISGHTALYWYRQSLGQGLEFLIYFQGNSAPDKSGLPSDRFSAERTGGSVSTLTIQRTQQEDSAVYLCASSQLAPITFGEQFFGPGTRLTVL.

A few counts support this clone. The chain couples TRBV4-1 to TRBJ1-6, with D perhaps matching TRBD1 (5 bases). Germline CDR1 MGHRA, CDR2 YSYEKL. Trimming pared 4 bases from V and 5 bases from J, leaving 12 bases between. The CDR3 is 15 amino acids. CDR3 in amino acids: CASSPGTDHNSPLHF. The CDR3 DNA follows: TGCGCCAGCAGCCCCGGGACGGACCATAATTCACCCCTCCACTTT.

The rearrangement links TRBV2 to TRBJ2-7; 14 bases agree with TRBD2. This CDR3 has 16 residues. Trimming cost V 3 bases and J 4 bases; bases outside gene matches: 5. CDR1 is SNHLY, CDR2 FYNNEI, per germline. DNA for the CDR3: TGTGCCAGCAGTGAGACTAGCGGGGGGGCTGGGTACGAGCAGTACTTC. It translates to CASSETSGGAGYEQYF.

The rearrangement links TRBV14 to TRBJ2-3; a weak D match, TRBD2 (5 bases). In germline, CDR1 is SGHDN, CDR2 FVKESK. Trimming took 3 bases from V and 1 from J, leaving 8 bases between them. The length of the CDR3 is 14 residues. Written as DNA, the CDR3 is TGTGCCAGCAGCCAGCTTAGCGGCACAGATACGCAGTATTTT. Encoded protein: CASSQLSGTDTQYF.

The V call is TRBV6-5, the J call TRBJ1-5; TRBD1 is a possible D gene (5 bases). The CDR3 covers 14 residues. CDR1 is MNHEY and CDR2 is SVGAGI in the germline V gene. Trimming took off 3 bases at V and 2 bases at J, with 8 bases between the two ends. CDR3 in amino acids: CASSYGGGNQPQHF. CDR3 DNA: TGTGCCAGCAGTTATGGGGGAGGCAATCAGCCCCAGCATTTT.

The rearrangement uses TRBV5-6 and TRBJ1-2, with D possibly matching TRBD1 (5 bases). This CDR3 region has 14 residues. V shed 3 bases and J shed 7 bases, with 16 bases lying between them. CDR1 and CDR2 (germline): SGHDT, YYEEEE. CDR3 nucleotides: TGTGCCAGCAGCTCGGGACTGGGAAGTCCTGGCTACACCTTC. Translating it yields CASSSGLGSPGYTF.

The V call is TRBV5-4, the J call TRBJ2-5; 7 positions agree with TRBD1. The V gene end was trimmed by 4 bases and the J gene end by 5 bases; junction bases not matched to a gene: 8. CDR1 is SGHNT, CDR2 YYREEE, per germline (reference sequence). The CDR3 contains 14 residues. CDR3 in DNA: TGTGCCAGCAGCCGGACAGGTGAACGGGAGACCCAGTACTTC. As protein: CASSRTGERETQYF.

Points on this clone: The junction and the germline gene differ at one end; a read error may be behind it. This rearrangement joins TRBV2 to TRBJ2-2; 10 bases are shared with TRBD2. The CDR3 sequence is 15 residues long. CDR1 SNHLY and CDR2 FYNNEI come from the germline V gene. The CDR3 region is CASSQAGGLNGELFF. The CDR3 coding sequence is TGTGCCAGCAGTCAAGCGGGGGGGCTTAACGGGGAGCTGTTTTTT.

The CDR3 is CASSQGGSSGANVLTF. The CDR3, as DNA: TGTGCCAGCAGCCAAGGAGGGAGCTCTGGGGCCAACGTCCTGACTTTC. This chain joins TRBV4-2 and TRBJ2-6; weak D call: TRBD2 (5 bases). The CDR3 length is 16 residues. Germline CDR1 and CDR2: LGHNA and YNFKEQ. V lost 1 base to trimming and J lost 0 bases, with 7 bases between them.

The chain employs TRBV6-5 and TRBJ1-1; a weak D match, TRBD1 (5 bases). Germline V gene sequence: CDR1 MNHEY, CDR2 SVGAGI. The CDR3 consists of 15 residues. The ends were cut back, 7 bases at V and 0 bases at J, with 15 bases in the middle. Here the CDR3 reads CASTHGTSMNTEAFF. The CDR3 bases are TGTGCCAGCACCCACGGGACTTCCATGAACACTGAAGCTTTCTTT.

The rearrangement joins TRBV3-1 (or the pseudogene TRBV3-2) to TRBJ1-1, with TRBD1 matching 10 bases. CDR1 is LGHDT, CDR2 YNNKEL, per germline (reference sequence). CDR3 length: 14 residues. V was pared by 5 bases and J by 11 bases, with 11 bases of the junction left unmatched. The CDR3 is CASSYGTGVVPAFF. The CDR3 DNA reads TGTGCCAGCAGCTACGGGACAGGGGTTGTCCCCGCTTTCTTT.